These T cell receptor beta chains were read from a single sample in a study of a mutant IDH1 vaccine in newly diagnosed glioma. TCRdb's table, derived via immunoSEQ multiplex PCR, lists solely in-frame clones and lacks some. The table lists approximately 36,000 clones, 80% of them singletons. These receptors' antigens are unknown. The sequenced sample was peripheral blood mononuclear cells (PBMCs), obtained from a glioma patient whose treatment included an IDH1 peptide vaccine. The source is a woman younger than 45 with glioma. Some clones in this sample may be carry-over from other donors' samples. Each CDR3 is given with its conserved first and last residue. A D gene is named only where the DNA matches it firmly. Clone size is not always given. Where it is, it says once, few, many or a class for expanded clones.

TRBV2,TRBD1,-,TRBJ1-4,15,TGTGCCAGCAGTGCTTTGGGACAGGGTAATGAAAAACTGTTTTTT,CASSALGQGNEKLFF
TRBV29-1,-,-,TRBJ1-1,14,TGCAGCGTTGACCCCACGGGGGCGCACGGTGAAGCTTTCTTT,CSVDPTGAHGEAFF
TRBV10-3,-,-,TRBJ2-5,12,TGTGCCATCGGGGAGAACCAAGAGACCCAGTACTTC,CAIGENQETQYF
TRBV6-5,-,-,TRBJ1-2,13,TGTGCCAGCAGTTACGGGCAGCTCTATGGCTACACCTTC,CASSYGQLYGYTF
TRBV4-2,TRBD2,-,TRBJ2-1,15,TGTGCCAGCAGCCCACCGACTAGCGGGAGTAATGAGCAGTTCTTC,CASSPPTSGSNEQFF
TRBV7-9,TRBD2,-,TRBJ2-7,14,TGTGCCAGCAGCCCTAGCGGTAGCTCCTACGAGCAGTACTTC,CASSPSGSSYEQYF
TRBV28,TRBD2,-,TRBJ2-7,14,TGTGCCAGCAAAGACGGGAGGGCATCCTACGAGCAGTACTTC,CASKDGRASYEQYF
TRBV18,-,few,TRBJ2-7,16,TGTGCCAGCTCACTCCCCACGAGGGGGGGGGTCTACGAGCAGTACTTC,CASSLPTRGGVYEQYF
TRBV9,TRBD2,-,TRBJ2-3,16,TGTGCCAGCAGCGTAGTCCCTAGCGGGGTAACAGATACGCAGTATTTT,CASSVVPSGVTDTQYF
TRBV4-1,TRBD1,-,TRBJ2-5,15,TGCGCCAGCAGCCTAGTTTTGGGACAGCAAGAGACCCAGTACTTC,CASSLVLGQQETQYF
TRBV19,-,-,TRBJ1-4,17,TGTGCCAGTAGTATAGAGGGCAGATTAGCCGGAAATGAAAAACTGTTTTTT,CASSIEGRLAGNEKLFF
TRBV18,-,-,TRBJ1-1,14,TGTGCCAGCTCACCACCGTGGGGGAACACTGAAGCTTTCTTT,CASSPPWGNTEAFF
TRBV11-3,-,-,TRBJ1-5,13,TGTGCCAGCAGCTTAAATTGGGGTGCGCCCCAGCATTTT,CASSLNWGAPQHF
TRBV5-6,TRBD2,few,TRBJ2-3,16,TGTGCCAGCAGTCTCCAGGGAGGGCCTGGCACAGATACGCAGTATTTT,CASSLQGGPGTDTQYF
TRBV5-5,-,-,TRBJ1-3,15,TGTGCCAGCAGCTTGGGACGGCTCTCTGGAAACACCATATATTTT,CASSLGRLSGNTIYF
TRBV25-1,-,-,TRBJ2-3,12,TGTGCCAGCAGTGGATGGACAGATACGCAGTATTTT,CASSGWTDTQYF
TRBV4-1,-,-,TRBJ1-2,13,TGCGCCAGCAGCCAAGTAGGGGTGGGGGGCTACACCTTC,CASSQVGVGGYTF
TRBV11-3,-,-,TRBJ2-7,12,TGTGCCAGCAGCTTCGAGGCGAGGGAGCAGTACTTC,CASSFEAREQYF
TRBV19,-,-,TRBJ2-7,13,TGTGCCAGTAGTTCAGGGTTCACCTACGAGCAGTACTTC,CASSSGFTYEQYF
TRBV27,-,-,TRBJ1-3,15,TGTGCCAGCAGTTTTAGGGGGTTCTCTGGAAACACCATATATTTT,CASSFRGFSGNTIYF
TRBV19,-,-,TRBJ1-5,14,TGTGCCAGTAGTATAGAGGGGGCAGGTCAGCCCCAGCATTTT,CASSIEGAGQPQHF
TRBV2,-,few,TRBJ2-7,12,TGTGCCAGCGGGGACATGGTCCACGAGCAGTACTTC,CASGDMVHEQYF
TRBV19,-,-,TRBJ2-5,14,TGTGCCAGTACGACCGGAGAAGGGCCGGAGACCCAGTACTTC,CASTTGEGPETQYF
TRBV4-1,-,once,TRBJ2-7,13,TGCGCCAGCAGCCAAGATAAGTACGGAGAGCAGTACTTC,CASSQDKYGEQYF
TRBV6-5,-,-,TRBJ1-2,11,TGTGCCAGCAGGGTAGGATATGGCTACACCTTC,CASRVGYGYTF
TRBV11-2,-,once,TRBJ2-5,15,TGTGCCAGCAGCTTAGGGATCAGGAGGGGAGAGACCCAGTACTTC,CASSLGIRRGETQYF
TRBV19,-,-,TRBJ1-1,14,TGTGCCAGTAGTGTAGGACACTCGAACACTGAAGCTTTCTTT,CASSVGHSNTEAFF
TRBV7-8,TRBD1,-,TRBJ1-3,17,TGTGCCAGCAGCTTAGGGACAGGGTCGACTGCTGGAAACACCATATATTTT,CASSLGTGSTAGNTIYF
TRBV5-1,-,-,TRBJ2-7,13,TGCGCCAGCAGCTTGGGCCCCGGAGAGGAGCAGTACTTC,CASSLGPGEEQYF
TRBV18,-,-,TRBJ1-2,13,TGTGCCAGCTCACCAGGGGGCGACTATGGCTACACCTTC,CASSPGGDYGYTF
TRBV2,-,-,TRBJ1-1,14,TGTGCCAGCAGTGCTCTGGGCGGTACAACGAAAGCTTTCTTT,CASSALGGTTKAFF
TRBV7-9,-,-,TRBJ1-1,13,TGTGCCAGCAGCTTAGGCGATTCGACTGAAGCTTTCTTT,CASSLGDSTEAFF
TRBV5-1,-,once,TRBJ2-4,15,TGCGCCAGCAGCTTGGGACTAGAGGCCAAAAACATTCAGTACTTC,CASSLGLEAKNIQYF
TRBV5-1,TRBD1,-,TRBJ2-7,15,TGCGCCAGCAGCTTGGGTCCTGACAGGGCCTACGAGCAGTACTTC,CASSLGPDRAYEQYF
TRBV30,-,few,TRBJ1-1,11,TGTGCCTGTGGGGGGAACACTGAAGCTTTCTTT,CACGGNTEAFF
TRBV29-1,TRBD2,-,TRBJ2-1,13,TGCAGCGCCGGAAGTAGCGGGTACAATGAGCAGTTCTTC,CSAGSSGYNEQFF
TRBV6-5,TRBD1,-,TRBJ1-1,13,TGTGCCAGCAGCCAGGGACAGGGAGGGCGAGCTTTCTTT,CASSQGQGGRAFF
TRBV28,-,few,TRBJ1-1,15,TGTGCCAGCAGTGCCATCAGGAGGGGAAACACTGAAGCTTTCTTT,CASSAIRRGNTEAFF
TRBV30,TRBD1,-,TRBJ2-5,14,TGTGCCTGGGACAGGGGTTTGGGACAAGAGACCCAGTACTTC,CAWDRGLGQETQYF